The T cell receptor beta chain under discussion was sequenced for a study of T cell repertoires in cytomegalovirus infection (dated by TCRdb to the late 2010s). In the study overall: The HLA type of each donor mattered for the analysis, because public TCR beta signatures pointed to carriage of CMV infection along with the matching HLA type.

This clonotype has ten or more counts. Its antigen is not yet known. No base-level quality is on record; no much larger clone is a single base apart. Sequencing was performed on an Illumina HiSeq 1500. TCRdb applied fastp at Q25 and MiXCR to the public reads, then kept only in-frame beta chains. Identical CDR3 proteins give one entry, which carries the most common genes and DNA. The sample data list a few hundred thousand distinct CDR3 sequences, and 9.1% of these were observed just once. About 15% of the sample comes from the top ten. What the research found in general, with its limitations: The ex vivo response was dominated by HLA-C-restricted CMV-specific TCR beta clonotypes, which also provided the single most frequent clonotype in two of eight donors. In both this cohort and an independent roughly 330-donor cohort, the cumulative frequency of public TCR beta family members distinguished carriers of CMV infection plus the relevant HLA type.

The receptor's source is a human donor in good health (CMV status not recorded). Some clones in this sample may be carry-over from other donors' samples. The sample consisted of PBMCs.

The DNA reads TGTGCCAGCAGCTTAGACGGGATAAAAAACATTCAGTACTTC. This is translated as CASSLDGIKNIQYF. Rearrangement joined TRBV7-2 to TRBJ2-4; TRBD2 is a possible D gene, resting on 5 matching bases. From a lookup of the germline V gene, CDR1 and CDR2 are SGHTA and FQGNSA. At the junction V is shortened by 1 base and J by 4 bases, with 8 bases in between. The CDR3 has 14 amino acids, counting the end cysteine and phenylalanine. The CDR3 DNA has 42 bases and is translated from base 1.